The rows below give T cell receptor beta chains drawn from one sample of a study of cytomegalovirus exposure and HLA in healthy donors. TCRdb's table, derived via immunoSEQ multiplex PCR, lists solely in-frame clones and lacks some. The table has approximately 160,000 clones, 75% to 90% seen once. Material for sequencing was PBMCs. The source of these receptors is a human donor in good health. Both conserved end residues are part of each CDR3. The order of the fields is V gene, clone size, D gene, J gene, CDR3 protein, CDR3 DNA. D genes are given only for firm matches. Some rows mark clone size as missing; the rest say once, few, many or name a class of expanded clone.

>TRBV7-9|-|TRBD1|TRBJ2-3
CASSTTGGNRDTQYF
TGTGCCAGCTCAACGACAGGGGGCAATAGAGATACGCAGTATTTT
>TRBV7-3|-|-|TRBJ1-1
CASSLGGVNTEAFF
TGTGCCAGCAGCTTAGGAGGGGTGAACACTGAAGCTTTCTTT
>TRBV5-1|-|-|TRBJ1-2
CASSLDRYGYTF
TGCGCCAGCAGCTTGGATCGCTATGGCTACACCTTC
>TRBV9|-|-|TRBJ2-3
CASSYYESTDTQYF
TGTGCCAGCAGCTACTACGAGTCCACAGATACGCAGTATTTT
>TRBV2|-|TRBD1|TRBJ2-3
CASSRTGGSTDTQYF
TGTGCCAGCAGTCGGACAGGGGGTAGCACAGATACGCAGTATTTT
>TRBV7-2|-|TRBD2|TRBJ2-1
CASGGVAGGPNEQFF
TGTGCCAGCGGAGGGGTAGCGGGGGGGCCGAATGAGCAGTTCTTC
>TRBV4-3|few|TRBD1|TRBJ2-7
CASSQAGTGSPYEQYF
TGCGCCAGCAGCCAAGCCGGGACAGGGTCCCCCTACGAGCAGTACTTC
>TRBV7-9|-|-|TRBJ2-5
CASRPGGLAGAQYF
TGTGCCAGCAGACCCGGGGGGCTCGCAGGGGCCCAGTACTTC
>TRBV7-9|-|-|TRBJ1-1
CASSLARGLNTEAFF
TGTGCCAGCAGCTTAGCGAGGGGGTTGAACACTGAAGCTTTCTTT
>TRBV7-8|-|TRBD2|TRBJ2-3
CASSLLAGAGTDTQYF
TGTGCCAGCAGCTTGCTAGCGGGGGCTGGCACAGATACGCAGTATTTT
>TRBV5-6|-|-|TRBJ1-4
CASSPQGQGKKLFF
TGTGCCAGCAGCCCTCAGGGGCAGGGTAAAAAACTGTTTTTT
>TRBV5-1|-|TRBD1|TRBJ1-2
CASSQGQGWGNYGYTF
TGCGCCAGCAGCCAAGGACAGGGGTGGGGAAACTATGGCTACACCTTC
>TRBV7-9|-|TRBD1|TRBJ2-2
CASSRRFGQGAGELFF
TGTGCCAGCAGCCGCCGTTTTGGACAGGGGGCCGGGGAGCTGTTTTTT
>TRBV27|-|-|TRBJ2-3
CASSFWGTSYTDTQYF
TGTGCCAGCAGTTTTTGGGGGACATCCTACACAGATACGCAGTATTTT
>TRBV11-2|-|TRBD2|TRBJ2-5
CASSLVSGGGGETQYF
TGTGCCAGCAGCTTAGTAAGCGGGGGTGGAGGAGAGACCCAGTACTTC
>TRBV4-1|-|TRBD1|TRBJ2-2
CASSHRQGEAGELFF
TGCGCCAGCAGCCACCGACAGGGTGAGGCCGGGGAGCTGTTTTTT
>TRBV6-1|few|TRBD1|TRBJ2-7
CASSAGTGAYGQYF
TGTGCCAGCAGTGCCGGGACAGGGGCGTACGGGCAGTACTTC
>TRBV19|-|TRBD2|TRBJ2-3
CASSTTGTSGADTQYF
TGTGCCAGTAGTACGACCGGGACTAGCGGGGCAGATACGCAGTATTTT
>TRBV18|-|-|TRBJ2-5
CASSQGQKETQYF
TGTGCCAGCTCACAAGGACAGAAAGAGACCCAGTACTTC
>TRBV6-6|once|TRBD2|TRBJ2-2
CASSLLPGGGELFF
TGTGCCAGCAGTTTACTTCCGGGAGGCGGGGAGCTGTTTTTT
>TRBV21-1|-|-|TRBJ1-1
CASSTFDWDRENTEAFF
TGTGCCAGCAGCACATTCGATTGGGACAGGGAGAACACTGAAGCTTTCTTT
>TRBV5-1|-|-|TRBJ2-2
CASSLEMGARTGELFF
TGCGCCAGCAGCTTGGAGATGGGGGCGCGCACCGGGGAGCTGTTTTTT
>TRBV19|-|-|TRBJ2-1
CASSINPRPRFDEQFF
TGTGCCAGTAGTATTAACCCGAGACCGAGGTTCGATGAGCAGTTCTTC
>TRBV27|-|TRBD2|TRBJ2-3
CASSSSRGGDTQYF
TGTGCCAGCAGTTCATCTCGGGGGGGTGATACGCAGTATTTT
>TRBV19|-|-|TRBJ2-7
CASSLLTAPYEQYF
TGTGCCAGTAGTCTCCTGACAGCCCCCTACGAGCAGTACTTC
>TRBV7-7|-|TRBD2|TRBJ2-3
CASSLGLAGGQDTQYF
TGTGCTAGCAGCCTAGGACTAGCGGGGGGCCAAGATACGCAGTATTTT
>TRBV5-1|-|-|TRBJ1-4
CASRPGGDNEKLFF
TGCGCCAGCAGGCCCGGAGGAGACAATGAAAAACTGTTTTTT
>TRBV5-1|once|TRBD1|TRBJ2-7
CASSFDRDYEQYF
TGCGCCAGCAGCTTTGACAGGGACTACGAGCAGTACTTC
>TRBV7-9|-|-|TRBJ1-1
CASSRDMETEAFF
TGTGCCAGCAGCAGGGACATGGAAACTGAAGCTTTCTTT
>TRBV9|-|-|TRBJ2-5
CASSVGGTRGETQYF
TGTGCCAGCAGCGTAGGAGGCACCCGGGGAGAGACCCAGTACTTC
>TRBV5-6|-|TRBD2|TRBJ2-1
CASSGLAGYNEQFF
TGTGCCAGCAGCGGACTAGCGGGGTACAATGAGCAGTTCTTC
>TRBV5-1|once|-|TRBJ2-1
CASSLVGPYNEQFF
TGCGCCAGCAGCTTGGTGGGCCCTTACAATGAGCAGTTCTTC
>TRBV19|-|TRBD1|TRBJ2-1
CAIGQGIHNEQFF
TGTGCCATCGGACAGGGAATTCACAATGAGCAGTTCTTC
>TRBV2|-|TRBD2|TRBJ2-7
CASTRTSEVDEQYF
TGTGCCAGCACCCGGACTAGTGAGGTCGACGAGCAGTACTTC
>TRBV5-6|once|-|TRBJ1-6
CASSLDRSYNSPLHF
TGTGCCAGCAGCTTGGACAGATCCTATAATTCACCCCTCCACTTT
>TRBV15|-|-|TRBJ1-1
CATSREGRAEAFF
TGTGCCACCAGCAGAGAGGGGAGGGCCGAAGCTTTCTTT
>TRBV14|once|-|TRBJ1-6
CASSQAQGVMPLHF
TGTGCCAGCAGCCAAGCTCAGGGTGTTATGCCCCTCCACTTT
>TRBV27|-|TRBD1|TRBJ1-4
CASSLYRRTGSVATNEKLFF
TGTGCCAGCAGTTTATACCGAAGGACAGGGTCTGTAGCAACTAATGAAAAACTGTTTTTT
>TRBV7-9|-|-|TRBJ2-7
CASSLVGGRYEQYF
TGTGCCAGCAGCTTAGTAGGCGGAAGGTACGAGCAGTACTTC
>TRBV25-1|-|TRBD1|TRBJ2-7
CASSNGQGANEQYF
TGTGCCAGCAGTAACGGACAGGGAGCGAACGAGCAGTACTTC